These 27 T cell receptor beta chains were sequenced from one sample in a study of response to subunit inactivated influenza vaccine (dated by TCRdb to 2016 to 2019). Library preparation employed RT-PCR. This sample was sequenced with an Illumina HiSeq 2500. TCRdb reran the public reads through fastp at Q25 and MiXCR, keeping productive beta chains. Every distinct CDR3 protein forms one entry, paired with its most common genes and DNA. This sample lists 610,000 or so distinct CDR3 sequences; about 15% were detected once. In total, the top ten clones hold over 8.5% of the sample. Sequenced here: PBMCs from blood, sampled roughly 12 days after vaccination. The receptor source for this set is a man in his forties or fifties who received an inactivated influenza vaccine. Donor details come from another sample of the same person, matched by shared clones.

The chain employs TRBV4-2 and TRBJ2-2; D uncertain. Trimming took 1 base from V and 4 from J, leaving 13 bases between them. CDR1 is LGHNA and CDR2 is YNFKEQ in the germline V gene. CDR3 size: 16 residues. In nucleotides, the CDR3 is TGTGCCAGCAGCCAAGCTTTGGGCGTAGGCACCGGGGAGCTGTTTTTT. Translated: CASSQALGVGTGELFF.

V usage is TRBV6-5 and J usage is TRBJ1-3; D gene ambiguous. Germline CDR1 is MNHEY and CDR2 is SVGAGI. CDR3 length: 14 amino acids. Trimming pared 0 bases from V and 2 bases from J, leaving 5 bases between. The CDR3, as DNA: TGTGCCAGCAGTTACTCCAGAGCTGGAAACACCATATATTTT. Its translation: CASSYSRAGNTIYF.

This clonotype has just a few counts. The V call is TRBV20-1, the J call TRBJ1-5; D gene ambiguous. V dropped 2 bases and J dropped 1 base, with 12 bases sitting between them. This CDR3 has 15 residues. Germline CDR1 is DFQATT and CDR2 is SNEGSKA (reference sequence). Here the CDR3 DNA reads TGCAGTGCTAGACCCGGACGGCACAGCAATCAGCCCCAGCATTTT. Its translation: CSARPGRHSNQPQHF.

At least ten counts were recorded for this clonotype. V and J are TRBV3-1 and TRBJ1-1, with D possibly matching TRBD1 (6 bases). Germline assignment: CDR1 LGHDT and CDR2 YNNKEL (reference sequence). The CDR3 has 13 residues. With 4 bases removed from V and 4 bases from J, the gap between germline ends came to 10 bases. This CDR3 reads CASSRGRGTEAFF. CDR3 nucleotide sequence: TGTGCCAGCAGCCGGGGCAGGGGCACTGAAGCTTTCTTT.

The sample holds a few counts of this clonotype. This sequence joins TRBV28 and TRBJ2-1; D is unresolved. The CDR3 runs 11 residues. Trimming shortened V by 10 bases and J by 2 bases, and 6 bases separated the two germline ends. The germline V gene encodes CDR1 MDHEN and CDR2 SYDVKM. CDR3 sequence: CAILTYNEQFF. For the CDR3, the DNA is TGTGCCATCCTCACCTACAATGAGCAGTTCTTC.

This clonotype was picked up many times. The rearrangement uses TRBV18 and TRBJ2-7, with 10 bases matching TRBD2. V lost 0 bases, J lost 2 bases, and 1 base stayed unmatched. CDR1 KGHSH and CDR2 LQKENI come from the germline V gene. CDR3 length: 15 residues. CDR3 sequence: CASSPPSGRAYEQYF. DNA of the CDR3: TGTGCCAGCTCACCACCGAGCGGGAGGGCCTACGAGCAGTACTTC.

This chain connects TRBV20-1 to TRBJ1-5, with D possibly matching TRBD1 (6 bases). CDR1 is DFQATT, CDR2 SNEGSKA, per germline (reference sequence). This CDR3 region has 14 residues. The V gene lost 5 bases and the J gene lost 0 bases, with 11 bases spanning the gap. CDR3 in DNA: TGCAGTGCTGGACAGATCAATAGCAATCAGCCCCAGCATTTT. Amino acids: CSAGQINSNQPQHF.

This clonotype was recorded only once. The gene calls are TRBV20-1 and TRBJ2-2; the D is unclear. The CDR3 sequence is 13 residues long. Germline loops: CDR1 DFQATT, CDR2 SNEGSKA (reference sequence). Trimming removed 6 bases from V and 3 bases from J, with 11 bases in between. The CDR3 sequence: CSAMTGYTGELFF. CDR3 DNA sequence: TGCAGTGCGATGACGGGTTACACCGGGGAGCTGTTTTTT.

There are a few counts of this clonotype. The chain joins TRBV9 to TRBJ1-1; TRBD1 is a possible D gene (6 bases). Germline CDR1 and CDR2: SGDLS and YYNGEE. Trimming removed 4 bases at V and 4 bases at J, with 17 bases between. The CDR3 totals 15 residues. The CDR3 sequence is CASSPGGGGVTEAFF. As DNA, the CDR3 is TGTGCCAGCAGCCCCGGTGGGGGGGGCGTCACTGAAGCTTTCTTT.

This clonotype was seen more than once but under ten times. This chain links TRBV28 with TRBJ1-5, with D uncertain. Germline V lookup: CDR1 MDHEN, CDR2 SYDVKM. The CDR3 has 15 residues. The V and J ends lost 7 bases and 0 bases respectively, with 13 bases between them. DNA for the CDR3: TGTGCCAGCATGGGTAGAGGGCATAGCAATCAGCCCCAGCATTTT. Translated, it gives CASMGRGHSNQPQHF.

The V and J genes are TRBV5-1 and TRBJ2-7; the D gene is possibly TRBD1 (6 bases). Trimming took 3 bases from V and 3 from J, leaving 13 bases between them. The CDR3 consists of 14 residues. The germline V gene encodes CDR1 SGHRS and CDR2 YFSETQ. In DNA, the CDR3 is TGCGCCAGCAGCTCGGACAGTACTCGCTACGAGCAGTACTTC. The encoded protein is CASSSDSTRYEQYF.

There are a few counts of this clonotype. This chain joins TRBV6-1 and TRBJ1-5, with D possibly matching TRBD1 (6 bases). V gave up 6 bases and J gave up 3 bases, with 12 bases separating them. The CDR3 is 14 amino acids. CDR1 is MNHNS and CDR2 is SASEGT in the germline V gene. This CDR3 reads CASRHRDNNQPQHF. The CDR3 DNA sequence: TGTGCCAGCAGGCACCGGGACAACAATCAGCCCCAGCATTTT.

Here the CDR3 DNA reads TGTGCCAGCAGCGTGGGTGGGATCGGTGTGAATGAGCAGTTCTTC. The encoded protein is CASSVGGIGVNEQFF. The chain carries TRBV9 and TRBJ2-1; D remains ambiguous. CDR1 SGDLS and CDR2 YYNGEE come from the germline V gene. The CDR3 sequence is 15 residues long. V was pared by 2 bases and J by 7 bases, with 16 bases between.

The chain uses TRBV7-2 and TRBJ2-7, with 7 bases lining up with TRBD1. Germline CDR1 and CDR2: SGHTA and FQGNSA. This CDR3 has 14 residues. V was clipped by 2 bases and J by 3 bases; unmatched bases: 4. The chain's CDR3 is CASSLQGEFYEQYF. The DNA of the CDR3 is TGTGCCAGCAGCTTACAGGGGGAATTCTACGAGCAGTACTTC.

This clonotype was detected only a few times. V and J are TRBV6-6 and TRBJ2-2; possibly TRBD1 for D (6 bases). Trimming stripped 5 bases from V and 5 bases from J, with 9 bases between. Germline V gives CDR1 MNHNY, CDR2 SVGAGI (reference sequence). The CDR3 loop spans 13 amino acids. CDR3 sequence (DNA): TGTGCCAGCAGTCACAGGGAGACCGGGGAGCTGTTTTTT. Its translation is CASSHRETGELFF.

The rearrangement uses TRBV7-2 and TRBJ1-4, with TRBD1 matching over 9 bases. Per the germline V gene, CDR1 is SGHTA and CDR2 is FQGNSA. This CDR3 has 15 amino acids. The trim removed 4 bases at V and 7 bases at J, leaving 7 bases unmatched. The CDR3 region is CASSSQQGAGEKLFF. The DNA for the CDR3 is TGTGCCAGCAGCTCCCAACAGGGGGCGGGTGAAAAACTGTTTTTT. The whole variable domain, filled in from reference TRBV7-2 and TRBJ1-4, reads GAGVSQSPSNKVTEKGKDVELRCDPISGHTALYWYRQSLGQGLEFLIYFQGNSAPDKSGLPSDRFSAERTGGSVSTLTIQRTQQEDSAVYLCASSSQQGAGEKLFFGSGTQLSVL.

This clonotype came up a few times. The chain joins TRBV19 to TRBJ2-1; 14 positions agree with TRBD2. The CDR3 extends over 17 amino acids. In germline, CDR1 is LNHDA, CDR2 SQIVND (reference sequence). After removal of 5 bases from V and 8 bases from J, the junction contained 11 bases not matched to a gene. This CDR3 is CASSPRLAGGYGDEQFF. In DNA, the CDR3 is TGTGCCAGTAGTCCCCGACTAGCGGGAGGGTACGGGGATGAGCAGTTCTTC. The variable domain in full, with the rest retrieved from reference TRBV19 and TRBJ2-1, is DGGITQSPKYLFRKEGQNVTLSCEQNLNHDAMYWYRQDPGQGLRLIYYSQIVNDFQKGDIAEGYSVSREKKESFPLTVTSAQKNPTAFYLCASSPRLAGGYGDEQFFGPGTRLTVL.

V and J are TRBV5-6 and TRBJ2-1; no reliable D call. The CDR3 extends over 13 amino acids. V was shortened by 4 bases and J by 7 bases, with 12 bases between the two germline ends. Germline V gene sequence: CDR1 SGHDT, CDR2 YYEEEE. CDR3 bases: TGTGCCAGCAGCCCCGGGCGGTGGAATGAGCAGTTCTTC. Protein: CASSPGRWNEQFF.

The chain links TRBV20-1 to TRBJ2-1; the match to TRBD2 covers 11 bases. Losses at the gene ends were 5 bases for V and 7 bases for J; bases not matched to a gene: 7. Germline V gives CDR1 DFQATT, CDR2 SNEGSKA (reference sequence). The CDR3 loop spans 14 amino acids. CDR3 nucleotides: TGCAGTGCTTACACTAGCGGGAGATTAAATGAGCAGTTCTTC. Protein: CSAYTSGRLNEQFF.

The CDR3, as DNA: TGTGCCAGCAGCCCGGACAGGGTGACCCACGAGCAGTACTTC. Amino acid sequence: CASSPDRVTHEQYF. The rearrangement joins TRBV7-9 to TRBJ2-7; TRBD1 matches 8 bases. CDR3 length: 14 amino acids. The trim removed 5 bases at V and 5 bases at J, leaving 8 bases unmatched. Per germline, CDR1 SEHNR and CDR2 FQNEAQ (reference sequence).

Only a few counts were recorded for this clonotype. This sequence joins TRBV12-3 or TRBV12-4 and TRBJ2-1; D ambiguous. Trimming pared 7 bases from V and 7 bases from J, leaving 14 bases between. CDR3 length: 13 residues. CDR3 coding DNA: TGTGCCAGCATCTCAAATTGGGCGAATGAGCAGTTCTTC. Protein: CASISNWANEQFF.

The chain uses TRBV5-1 and TRBJ2-7; TRBD2 matches 7 bases. Germline loops: CDR1 SGHRS, CDR2 YFSETQ. This CDR3 has 15 residues. V dropped 4 bases and J dropped 3; count of bases not matched to a gene: 10. The DNA for the CDR3 is TGCGCCAGCAGCCCGGGAGGACTGGGGAACTACGAGCAGTACTTC. Its translation: CASSPGGLGNYEQYF.

The V and J genes are TRBV2 and TRBJ2-3; D is possibly TRBD2 (7 bases). The germline CDR1 and CDR2 sequences are SNHLY and FYNNEI. Trimming left V 5 bases short and J 0 bases short, with 15 bases between. CDR3 length: 16 amino acids. For the CDR3, the DNA is TGTGCCAGCAGTCTACGGGGGGCCGGAAGCACAGATACGCAGTATTTT. This codes for CASSLRGAGSTDTQYF.

This clonotype was counted a few times. J is TRBJ2-1 and V is TRBV28, with D perhaps assigned TRBD1 or TRBD2 (5 bases each). The V gene lost 6 bases and the J gene lost 5 bases, with 8 bases spanning the gap. In germline, CDR1 is MDHEN, CDR2 SYDVKM. The CDR3 is 12 amino acids. The CDR3 bases are TGTGCCAGCAGGGGGACCAACAATGAGCAGTTCTTC. As protein: CASRGTNNEQFF.

A word on this clonotype: Compared with germline, one end of the junction differs, possibly owing to a read error. The CDR3 here is CVSSSGGGGAEAFF. The CDR3 nucleotides are TGTGTCAGCAGCTCGGGCGGCGGGGGTGCTGAAGCTTTCTTT. The chain uses TRBV12-3 or TRBV12-4 and TRBJ1-1, with D perhaps matching TRBD1 (5 bases). The CDR3 contains 14 residues.

This clonotype was counted only a few times. This rearrangement joins TRBV20-1 to TRBJ1-1; 7 nucleotides line up with TRBD1. Trimming removed 1 base from V and 2 bases from J; junction bases left unmatched: 10. CDR1 DFQATT and CDR2 SNEGSKA come from the germline V gene (reference sequence). This CDR3 is built from 16 residues. The CDR3 region is CSARVPGRGRNTEAFF. In nucleotides, the CDR3 is TGCAGTGCTAGAGTCCCGGGGAGGGGGCGCAACACTGAAGCTTTCTTT.

This clonotype was detected only a few times. The chain combines TRBV6-5 with TRBJ2-3, with 10 bases aligning to TRBD2. J lost 2 bases, V lost 0 bases, and 8 bases had no gene match. This CDR3 has 18 residues. Germline V gene sequence: CDR1 MNHEY, CDR2 SVGAGI. The CDR3 bases are TGTGCCAGCAGTTACTCGCTCCCTAGCGGGAGTGCCACAGATACGCAGTATTTT. Its protein is CASSYSLPSGSATDTQYF.